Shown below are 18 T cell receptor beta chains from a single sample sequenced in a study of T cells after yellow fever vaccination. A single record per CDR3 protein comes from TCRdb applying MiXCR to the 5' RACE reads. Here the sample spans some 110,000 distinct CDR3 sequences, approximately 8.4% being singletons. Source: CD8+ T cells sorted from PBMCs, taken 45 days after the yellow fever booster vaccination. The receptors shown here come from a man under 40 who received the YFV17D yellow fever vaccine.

CDR3 protein: CASRFSGGGAYEQYF. DNA for the CDR3: TGCGCCAGCAGATTTAGCGGAGGGGGAGCCTACGAGCAGTACTTC. This rearrangement joins TRBV5-1 to TRBJ2-7, with D possibly being TRBD1 or TRBD2 (6 bases each). Germline V gene sequence: CDR1 SGHRS, CDR2 YFSETQ. With 5 bases removed from V and 2 bases from J, the gap between germline ends came to 17 bases. CDR3 length equals 15 residues.

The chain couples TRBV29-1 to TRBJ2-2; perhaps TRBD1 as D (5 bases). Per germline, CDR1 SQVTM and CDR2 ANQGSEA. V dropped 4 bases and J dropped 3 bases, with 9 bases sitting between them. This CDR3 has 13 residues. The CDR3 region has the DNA TGCAGCGTTGTGCAGGGCCACACCGGGGAGCTGTTTTTT. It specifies CSVVQGHTGELFF.

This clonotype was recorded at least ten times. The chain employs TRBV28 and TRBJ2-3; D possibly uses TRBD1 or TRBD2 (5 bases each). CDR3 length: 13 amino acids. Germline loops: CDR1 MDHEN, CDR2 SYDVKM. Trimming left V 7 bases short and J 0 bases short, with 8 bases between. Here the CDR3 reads CASTRDSTDTQYF. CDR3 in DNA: TGTGCCAGCACCAGGGACAGCACAGATACGCAGTATTTT. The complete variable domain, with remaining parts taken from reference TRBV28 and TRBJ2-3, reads DVKVTQSSRYLVKRTGEKVFLECVQDMDHENMFWYRQDPGLGLRLIYFSYDVKMKEKGDIPEGYSVSREKKERFSLILESASTNQTSMYLCASTRDSTDTQYFGPGTRLTVL.

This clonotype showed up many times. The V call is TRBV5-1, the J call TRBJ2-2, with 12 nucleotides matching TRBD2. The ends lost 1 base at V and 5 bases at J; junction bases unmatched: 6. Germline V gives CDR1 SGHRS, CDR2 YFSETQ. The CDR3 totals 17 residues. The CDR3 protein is CASSLLTSGSLTGELFF. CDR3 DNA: TGCGCCAGCAGCTTGTTGACTAGCGGGAGTCTGACCGGGGAGCTGTTTTTT. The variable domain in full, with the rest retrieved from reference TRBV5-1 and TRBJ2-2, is KAGVTQTPRYLIKTRGQQVTLSCSPISGHRSVSWYQQTPGQGLQFLFEYFSETQRNKGNFPGRFSGRQFSNSRSEMNVSTLELGDSALYLCASSLLTSGSLTGELFFGEGSRLTVL.

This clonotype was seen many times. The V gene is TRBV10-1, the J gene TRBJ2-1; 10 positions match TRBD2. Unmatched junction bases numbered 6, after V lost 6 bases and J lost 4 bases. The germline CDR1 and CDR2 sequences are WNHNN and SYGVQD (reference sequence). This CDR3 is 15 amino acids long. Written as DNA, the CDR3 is TGCGCCAGCAGCCGGACTAGCGGAGGATACAATGAGCAGTTCTTC. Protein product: CASSRTSGGYNEQFF.

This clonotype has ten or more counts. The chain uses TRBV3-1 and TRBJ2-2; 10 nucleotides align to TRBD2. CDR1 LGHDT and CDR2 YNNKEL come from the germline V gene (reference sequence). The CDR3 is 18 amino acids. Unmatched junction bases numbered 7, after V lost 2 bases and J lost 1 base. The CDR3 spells CASSQRLAGSQNTGELFF. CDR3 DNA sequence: TGTGCCAGCAGCCAACGACTAGCGGGCTCACAGAACACCGGGGAGCTGTTTTTT.

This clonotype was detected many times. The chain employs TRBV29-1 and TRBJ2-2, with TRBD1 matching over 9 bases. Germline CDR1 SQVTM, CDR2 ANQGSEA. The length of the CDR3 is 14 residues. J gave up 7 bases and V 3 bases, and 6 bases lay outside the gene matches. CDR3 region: CSVDTGGWNGELFF. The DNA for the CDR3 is TGCAGCGTTGATACAGGGGGCTGGAACGGGGAGCTGTTTTTT.

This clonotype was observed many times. DNA for the CDR3: TGCAGTGCGACTAGCGGGAGGAACAATGAGCAGTTCTTC. Encoded protein: CSATSGRNNEQFF. The chain couples TRBV20-1 to TRBJ2-1; 13 nucleotides agree with TRBD2. V was clipped by 6 bases and J by 5 bases; unmatched bases: 1. Germline loops: CDR1 DFQATT, CDR2 SNEGSKA (reference sequence). The CDR3 sequence is 13 residues long.

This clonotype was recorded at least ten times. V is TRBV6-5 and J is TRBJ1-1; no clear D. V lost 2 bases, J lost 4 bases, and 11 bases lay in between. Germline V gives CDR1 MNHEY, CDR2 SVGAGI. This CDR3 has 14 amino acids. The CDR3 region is CASSYISGVTEAFF. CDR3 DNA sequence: TGTGCCAGCAGTTACATTAGTGGAGTCACTGAAGCTTTCTTT.

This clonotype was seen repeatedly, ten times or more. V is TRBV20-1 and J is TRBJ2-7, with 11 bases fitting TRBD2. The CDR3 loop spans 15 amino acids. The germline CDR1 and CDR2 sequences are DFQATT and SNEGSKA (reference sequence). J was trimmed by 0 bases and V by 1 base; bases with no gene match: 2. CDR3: CSARASGRSSYEQYF. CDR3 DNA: TGCAGTGCTAGAGCTAGCGGGAGGAGCTCCTACGAGCAGTACTTC.

CDR3 sequence (DNA): TGTGCCAGCCAAGGGGACAGCTTTAACACTGAAGCTTTCTTT. This encodes CASQGDSFNTEAFF. The genes are TRBV27 and TRBJ1-1; 7 nucleotides line up with TRBD1. The V gene's germline CDR1 is MNHEY and CDR2 SMNVEV (reference sequence). V trimming: 8 bases; J trimming: 2 bases; junction bases outside the gene matches: 8. The CDR3 totals 14 residues.

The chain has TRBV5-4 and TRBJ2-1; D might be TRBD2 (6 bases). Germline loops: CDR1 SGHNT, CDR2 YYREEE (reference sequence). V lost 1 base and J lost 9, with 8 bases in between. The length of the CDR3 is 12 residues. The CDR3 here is CASSLLGGEQFF. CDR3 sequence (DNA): TGTGCCAGCAGCTTGTTGGGGGGTGAGCAGTTCTTC.

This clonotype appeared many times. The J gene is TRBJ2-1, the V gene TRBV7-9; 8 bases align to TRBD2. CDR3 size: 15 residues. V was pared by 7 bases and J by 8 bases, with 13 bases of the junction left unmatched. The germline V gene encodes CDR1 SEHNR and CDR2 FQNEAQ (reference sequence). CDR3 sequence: CASTSLGNGRDEQFF. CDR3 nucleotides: TGTGCCAGCACCTCCTTGGGTAACGGGAGGGATGAGCAGTTCTTC.

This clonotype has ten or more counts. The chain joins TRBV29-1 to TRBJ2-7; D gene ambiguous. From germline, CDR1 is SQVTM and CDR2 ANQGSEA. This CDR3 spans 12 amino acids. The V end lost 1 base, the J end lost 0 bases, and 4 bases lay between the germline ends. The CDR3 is CSVEVGSYEQYF. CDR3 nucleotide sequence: TGCAGCGTTGAAGTAGGCTCCTACGAGCAGTACTTC.

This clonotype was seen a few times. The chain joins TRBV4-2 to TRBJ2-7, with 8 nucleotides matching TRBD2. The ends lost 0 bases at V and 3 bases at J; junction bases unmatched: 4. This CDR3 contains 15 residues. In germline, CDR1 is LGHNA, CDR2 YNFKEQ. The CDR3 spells CASSQEFSGVYEQYF. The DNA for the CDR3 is TGTGCCAGCAGCCAAGAGTTTAGCGGGGTCTACGAGCAGTACTTC.

CDR3 coding DNA: TGTGCCAGCAGCCAACGACTAGCGGGACGCGCCTACGAGCAGTACTTC. Protein product: CASSQRLAGRAYEQYF. V usage is TRBV14 and J usage is TRBJ2-7; 11 positions agree with TRBD2. V trimming: 2 bases; J trimming: 2 bases; junction bases outside the gene matches: 5. The CDR3 length is 16 residues. Germline V gene lookup returns CDR1 SGHDN and CDR2 FVKESK.

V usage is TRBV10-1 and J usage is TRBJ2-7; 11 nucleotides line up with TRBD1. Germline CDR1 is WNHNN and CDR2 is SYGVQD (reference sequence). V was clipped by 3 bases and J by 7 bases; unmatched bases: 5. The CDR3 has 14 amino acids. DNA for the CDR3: TGCGCCAGCAGTGACCCGGGACAGGGGGTGGAGCAGTACTTC. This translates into CASSDPGQGVEQYF.

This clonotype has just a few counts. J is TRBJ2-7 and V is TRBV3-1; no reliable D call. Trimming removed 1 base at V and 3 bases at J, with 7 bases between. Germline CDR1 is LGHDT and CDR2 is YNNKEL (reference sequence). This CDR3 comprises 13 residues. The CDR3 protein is CASSQAEGYEQYF. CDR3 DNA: TGTGCCAGCAGCCAAGCGGAAGGCTACGAGCAGTACTTC.